This TCR beta chain was sequenced during a study of blood T cell repertoires in COVID-19. Turning to the study itself: The samples span acute and convalescent COVID-19 from the United States, Italy and Spain. PBMCs, B-cell-depleted T cells, or T cells provided the cDNA or gDNA that made up the material.

The germline gives CDR1 LNHDA, CDR2 SQIVND (reference sequence). V trimming: 6 bases; J trimming: 2 bases; junction bases outside the gene matches: 5. The CDR3 runs to 14 residues. In the study's own analysis: Nucleated cell number was recorded as an estimate derived from reference gene primer amplification. TCRdb's copy holds only in-frame clones and misses some; the assay was immunoSEQ multiplex PCR. That table gives V, J and clone size, and the DNA gave D and trimming. Of approximately 40,000 clones in the sample, just under 90% were seen once. While infection was still active, Seattle patients were enrolled and then followed longitudinally.

The chain uses TRBV19 and TRBJ1-2; 8 bases match TRBD1. Sequencing input: peripheral blood. The clonotype comes from a man between 35 and 55 years old with COVID-19, enrolled during active disease. CDR3 DNA: TGTGCCAGTAGCCCCCAGGGGGCAAACTATGGCTACACCTTC. As protein: CASSPQGANYGYTF.